The T cell receptor (beta chain) described here comes from a study of beta chain features in type 1 diabetes. Turning to the study itself: No patient-donor differences in age, gender, total cells or subset yield. Regarding the study as a whole: In comparison with healthy donors, patients had naive, central memory and Treg TCRB repertoires that appeared more similar. Moderate yet significant TCRB CDR3 shortening was seen in Type 1 diabetes patients in all four CD4+ subsets. Reads derived from cDNA could over-represent cells showing high TCR expression.

This CDR3 contains 14 residues. Trimming stripped 0 bases from V and 3 bases from J, with 9 bases between. The germline gives CDR1 LGHNA, CDR2 YSLEER. Points on this clone: As yet, its antigen is unknown.

CD45RO/CCR7/CD25/CD127/CD95/CD27 sorting isolated CD4+ naive, central memory, regulatory and stem cell-like memory cells. The study reverse transcribed the entire isolated RNA, so it sequenced expressed TCRB transcripts. Produced via immunoSEQ multiplex PCR; TCRdb's table is partial and in-frame only. The sample includes 600,000 to 700,000 clones, approximately 13% seen only once; the top ten take 0.09% to 0.15%. This sequence originates from a man aged 30-40 years with type 1 diabetes. Input material: naive CD4+ T cells from blood. The genes are TRBV4-3 and TRBJ2-7; D not resolved. The CDR3 loop is CASSQDRIGYEQYF. The CDR3 nucleotides read TGCGCCAGCAGCCAAGATCGGATCGGCTACGAGCAGTACTTC.